This TCR beta chain was observed in a study of T cells in Graves' hyperthyroidism and ophthalmopathy. Amplification of TCR beta CDR3 regions used RNA as the template. Carried out on the TCR CDR3, a first-round RT-PCR used the HTBI primer set. TCRdb called the multiplex PCR reads again in MiXCR, with one record for every CDR3 protein. This table has about 700,000 distinct CDR3 sequences, 14% appearing once. CDR1 is SGHAT, CDR2 FQNNGV, per germline. V lost 0 bases and J lost 14, with 18 bases in between. The CDR3 consists of 14 residues. V usage is TRBV11-2 and J usage is TRBJ2-3, with D unclear. The sample comprised blood. This receptor was obtained from a woman aged 18-29 years with Graves' hyperthyroidism. For the CDR3, the DNA is TGTGCCAGCAGCTTAGACCCAACATCTTTCGACCGGTATTTT. The encoded protein is CASSLDPTSFDRYF.